This record looks at one TCR beta chain sequence and its context. What it binds is not known. The sample originates from a study of T cell responses to AZD1222 COVID-19 vaccine. Overall study results and limits: Clonal diversity was possibly underestimated; the donors were predominantly white British and more often female. Recipients of two AZD1222 doses showed rising Spike-specific TCR breadth and depth. Just a handful of AZD1222 recipients were seropositive at baseline.

Second doses at about 4 or about 12 weeks were pooled. This CDR3 contains 13 residues. Trimming took 6 bases from V and 3 from J, leaving 11 bases between them. Germline values: CDR1 MGHDK, CDR2 SYGVNS. TCRdb's copy holds only in-frame clones and misses some; the assay was immunoSEQ multiplex PCR. The sample has 150,000 to 200,000 clones; 94% are singletons. V is TRBV25-1 and J is TRBJ1-1; D possibly corresponds to TRBD1 (5 bases). The source material was peripheral blood, sampled 28 days after the second AZD1222 dose. The TCR sequence derives from an adult who received the AZD1222 COVID-19 vaccine. The CDR3 sequence is CASSPQGDTEAFF. CDR3 DNA: TGTGCCAGCAGCCCCCAAGGGGACACTGAAGCTTTCTTT. Using reference TRBV25-1 and TRBJ1-1 for the parts outside the CDR3, the full variable domain is EADIYQTPRYLVIGTGKKITLECSQTMGHDKMYWYQQDPGMELHLIHYSYGVNSTEKGDLSSESTVSRIRTEHFPLTLESARPSHTSQYLCASSPQGDTEAFFGQGTRLTVV.